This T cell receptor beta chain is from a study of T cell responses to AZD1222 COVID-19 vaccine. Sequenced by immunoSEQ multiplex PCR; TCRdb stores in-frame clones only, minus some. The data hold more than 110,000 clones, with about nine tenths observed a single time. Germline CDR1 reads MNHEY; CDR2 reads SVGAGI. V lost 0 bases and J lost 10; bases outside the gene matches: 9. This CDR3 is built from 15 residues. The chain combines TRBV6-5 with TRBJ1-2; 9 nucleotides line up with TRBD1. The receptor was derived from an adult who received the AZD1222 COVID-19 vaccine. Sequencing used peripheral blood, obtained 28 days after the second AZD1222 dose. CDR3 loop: CASSYSPTGGSNYTF. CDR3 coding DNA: TGTGCCAGCAGTTACTCCCCGACAGGGGGTAGTAACTACACCTTC.